Below are 16 T cell receptor beta chains sequenced from a single sample in a study of identical twins. TCRdb passed the 5' RACE reads through MiXCR, listing each CDR3 protein once. Of 350,000 or so distinct CDR3 sequences listed, 8.5% to 10% were seen once; the top ten hold more than 8%. Sequenced input: naive T cells sorted from blood. All receptors derive from a woman in her forties or fifties in good health.

This clonotype was picked up a small number of times. J is TRBJ2-7 and V is TRBV11-2; maybe TRBD2 (6 bases). The CDR3 is made up of 14 amino acids. V was pared by 0 bases and J by 2 bases, with 8 bases between. The germline CDR1 and CDR2 sequences are SGHAT and FQNNGV. The DNA of the CDR3 is TGTGCCAGCAGCTTAGACGGGAGCCCCTACGAGCAGTACTTC. It yields the protein CASSLDGSPYEQYF.

The V call is TRBV6-5, the J call TRBJ2-3, with TRBD2 identical over 12 bases. With 10 bases clipped from V and 2 bases from J, the junction kept 7 bases outside the gene matches. This CDR3 is built from 15 residues. CDR1 is MNHEY, CDR2 SVGAGI, per germline. The CDR3 protein is CATKGLAGNTDTQYF. The CDR3 DNA sequence: TGTGCCACCAAAGGACTAGCGGGGAACACAGATACGCAGTATTTT.

This clonotype was recorded at least ten times. This chain joins TRBV6-1 and TRBJ1-5; no definite D call. Deletions cut 4 bases from V and 1 base from J, with 17 bases between. Germline V CDR1 and CDR2: MNHNS, SASEGT. The CDR3 has 17 residues. The CDR3 here is CASSGSNWGTSNQPQHF. CDR3 coding DNA: TGTGCCAGCAGTGGGTCGAACTGGGGTACGAGCAATCAGCCCCAGCATTTT.

The rearrangement joins TRBV20-1 to TRBJ2-3, with D unresolved. Germline CDR1 and CDR2: DFQATT and SNEGSKA (reference sequence). V was clipped by 2 bases and J by 0 bases, with 15 bases between them. The length of the CDR3 is 16 residues. The CDR3 coding sequence is TGCAGTGCTAGATTGAAGGTGCCCTTGAGCACAGATACGCAGTATTTT. Its translation is CSARLKVPLSTDTQYF.

The rearrangement uses TRBV5-1 and TRBJ2-7; 9 bases agree with TRBD2. This CDR3 comprises 16 residues. Germline CDR1 and CDR2: SGHRS and YFSETQ. Germline trimming cut 1 base from V and 2 bases from J; bases unmatched to any gene: 7. Here the CDR3 reads CASSLRGRALTYEQYF. The DNA for the CDR3 is TGCGCCAGCAGCTTGCGCGGGAGGGCCTTGACCTACGAGCAGTACTTC.

This clonotype was detected a few times. The V gene is TRBV20-1, the J gene TRBJ2-3; 10 bases are shared with TRBD2. CDR1 is DFQATT, CDR2 SNEGSKA, per germline (reference sequence). The CDR3 has 15 amino acids. J was trimmed by 3 bases and V by 3 bases; bases with no gene match: 6. The CDR3 protein is CSARSSGRVTDTQYF. The CDR3 coding sequence is TGCAGTGCTAGGTCCAGCGGGAGGGTAACAGATACGCAGTATTTT.

This clonotype was detected only a few times. This chain connects TRBV20-1 to TRBJ2-3, with 8 bases identical to TRBD2. Germline values: CDR1 DFQATT, CDR2 SNEGSKA (reference sequence). This CDR3 is built from 16 residues. V lost 3 bases to trimming and J lost 3 bases; unmatched junction nucleotides: 11. The DNA of the CDR3 is TGCAGTGCTAGGGCGAGCGGGAGATTGTTGACAGATACGCAGTATTTT. Its protein is CSARASGRLLTDTQYF.

The J gene is TRBJ2-2, the V gene TRBV28; D unclear. This CDR3 is 15 amino acids long. Germline V gene lookup returns CDR1 MDHEN and CDR2 SYDVKM. The V end lost 3 bases, the J end lost 8 bases, and 16 bases lay between the germline ends. CDR3 sequence reads: CASSFVSPAAGELFF. The CDR3 bases are TGTGCCAGCAGTTTTGTGAGCCCCGCTGCGGGGGAGCTGTTTTTT.

The table lists this clonotype with many counts. The rearrangement uses TRBV12-5 and TRBJ2-7, with 8 positions matching TRBD1. The CDR3 runs to 14 residues. Germline CDR1 is LGHNT and CDR2 is FRNRAP. V lost 2 bases and J lost 6; bases outside the gene matches: 6. CDR3 in DNA: TGTGCTAGTGGTTTGTCGGGGACAGGCGCCGAGCAGTACTTC. This encodes CASGLSGTGAEQYF.

In its sample, this clonotype was seen a few times. This chain connects TRBV5-1 to TRBJ2-3; D is unclear. The CDR3 length is 14 residues. Trimming removed 3 bases at V and 0 bases at J, with 8 bases between. Germline CDR1 is SGHRS and CDR2 is YFSETQ. This CDR3 is CASSSEVSTDTQYF. DNA of the CDR3: TGCGCCAGCAGCTCGGAAGTTAGCACAGATACGCAGTATTTT.

This clonotype occurred many times. The chain employs TRBV15 and TRBJ2-3, with 9 bases lining up with TRBD2. V was pared by 1 base and J by 0 bases, with 2 bases of the junction left unmatched. The CDR3 consists of 16 residues. CDR1 is LNHNV and CDR2 is YYDKDF in the germline V gene (reference sequence). The CDR3 sequence is CATSRGTSGSTDTQYF. In DNA, the CDR3 is TGTGCCACCAGCAGAGGTACTAGCGGGAGCACAGATACGCAGTATTTT.

This clonotype was seen a handful of times. This rearrangement joins TRBV5-5 to TRBJ1-1; D may be TRBD1 (6 bases). CDR1 and CDR2 (germline): SGHKS, YYEKEE (reference sequence). Trimming removed 0 bases from V and 1 base from J, with 13 bases in between. The CDR3 totals 16 residues. CDR3 DNA: TGTGCCAGCAGCTTGGTAACAGGGAAATCGAACACTGAAGCTTTCTTT. This sequence encodes CASSLVTGKSNTEAFF. The full variable domain, rest sourced from reference TRBV5-5 and TRBJ1-1, is DAGVTQSPTHLIKTRGQQVTLRCSPISGHKSVSWYQQVLGQGPQFIFQYYEKEERGRGNFPDRFSARQFPNYSSELNVNALLLGDSALYLCASSLVTGKSNTEAFFGQGTRLTVV.

V and J are TRBV11-2 and TRBJ2-3; 7 bases map to TRBD2. Germline V CDR1 and CDR2: SGHAT, FQNNGV. With V trimmed by 0 bases and J by 11 bases, 14 bases remained unmatched. This CDR3 has 16 residues. CDR3 bases: TGTGCCAGCAGCTTAGATCTTGGGGAGGGCGATCGTATGCAGTATTTT. Encoded protein: CASSLDLGEGDRMQYF.

This clonotype was observed a handful of times. The chain employs TRBV30 and TRBJ1-1; 9 nucleotides match TRBD1. Germline values: CDR1 GTSNPN, CDR2 SVGIG (reference sequence). V shed 3 bases and J 1 base; nucleotides not matched to a gene: 3. The CDR3 loop spans 14 amino acids. CDR3 coding DNA: TGTGCCTGGAGAGACAGGGGGAGGAACACTGAAGCTTTCTTT. This gives the protein CAWRDRGRNTEAFF.

The table lists this clonotype with many counts. V usage is TRBV12-3 or TRBV12-4 and J usage is TRBJ1-5, with TRBD1 matching 8 bases. The CDR3 contains 15 residues. J lost 3 bases, V lost 1 base, and 2 bases had no gene match. CDR3 protein: CASSLGTGFNQPQHF. CDR3 nucleotide sequence: TGTGCCAGCAGTTTAGGGACAGGGTTCAATCAGCCCCAGCATTTT.

The CDR3 DNA sequence: TGTGCCAGCAGTAGTTCTAGGCAGGGTACGCAGTATTTT. Its translation: CASSSSRQGTQYF. This sequence joins TRBV6-2 or TRBV6-3 and TRBJ2-3, with D perhaps matching TRBD1 (5 bases). The germline CDR1 and CDR2 sequences are MNHEY and SVGEGT. Trimming cost V 5 bases and J 8 bases, with 14 bases left between them. The CDR3 consists of 13 residues.